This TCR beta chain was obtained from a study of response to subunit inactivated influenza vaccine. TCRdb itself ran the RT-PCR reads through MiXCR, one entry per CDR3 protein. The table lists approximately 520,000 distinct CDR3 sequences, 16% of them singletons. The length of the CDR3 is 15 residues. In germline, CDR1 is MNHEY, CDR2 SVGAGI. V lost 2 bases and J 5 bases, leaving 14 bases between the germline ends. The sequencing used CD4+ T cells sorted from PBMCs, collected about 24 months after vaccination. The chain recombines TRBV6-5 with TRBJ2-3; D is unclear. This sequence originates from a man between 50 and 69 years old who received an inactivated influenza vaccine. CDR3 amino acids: CASSYSTVPGDTQYF. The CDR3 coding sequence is TGTGCCAGCAGTTACAGTACTGTACCAGGAGATACGCAGTATTTT.